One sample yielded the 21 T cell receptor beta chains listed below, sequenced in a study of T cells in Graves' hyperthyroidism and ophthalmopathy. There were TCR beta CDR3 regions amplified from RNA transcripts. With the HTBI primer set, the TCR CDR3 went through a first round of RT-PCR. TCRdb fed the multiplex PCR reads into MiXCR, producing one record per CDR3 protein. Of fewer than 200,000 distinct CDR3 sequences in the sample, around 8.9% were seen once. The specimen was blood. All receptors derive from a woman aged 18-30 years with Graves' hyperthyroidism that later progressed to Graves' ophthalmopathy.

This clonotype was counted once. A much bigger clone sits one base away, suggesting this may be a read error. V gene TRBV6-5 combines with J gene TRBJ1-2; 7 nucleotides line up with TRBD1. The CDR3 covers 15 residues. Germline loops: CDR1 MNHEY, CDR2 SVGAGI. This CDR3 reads CASSYSGQSVYSYTF. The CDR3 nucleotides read TGTGCCAGCAGTTACTCGGGACAGTCTGTCTATAGCTACACCTTC.

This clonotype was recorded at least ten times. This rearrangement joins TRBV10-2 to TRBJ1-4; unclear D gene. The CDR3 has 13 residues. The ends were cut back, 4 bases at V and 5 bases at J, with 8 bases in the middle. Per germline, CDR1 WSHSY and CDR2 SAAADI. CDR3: CASSVRLNEKLFF. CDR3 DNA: TGCGCCAGCAGTGTACGGTTAAATGAAAAACTGTTTTTT.

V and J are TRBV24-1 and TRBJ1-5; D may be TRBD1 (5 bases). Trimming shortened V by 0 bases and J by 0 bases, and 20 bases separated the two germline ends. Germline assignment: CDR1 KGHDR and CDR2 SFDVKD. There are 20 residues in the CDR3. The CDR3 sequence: CATSDLPRPGTGISNQPQHF. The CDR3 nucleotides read TGTGCCACCAGTGATTTGCCTCGTCCCGGGACGGGGATTAGCAATCAGCCCCAGCATTTT.

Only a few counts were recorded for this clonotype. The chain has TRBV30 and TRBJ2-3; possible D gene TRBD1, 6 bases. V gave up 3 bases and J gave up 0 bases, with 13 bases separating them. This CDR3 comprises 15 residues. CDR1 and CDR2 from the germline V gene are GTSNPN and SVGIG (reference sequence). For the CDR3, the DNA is TGTGCCTGGAGCAAAGGACAGACTAGCACAGATACGCAGTATTTT. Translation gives CAWSKGQTSTDTQYF.

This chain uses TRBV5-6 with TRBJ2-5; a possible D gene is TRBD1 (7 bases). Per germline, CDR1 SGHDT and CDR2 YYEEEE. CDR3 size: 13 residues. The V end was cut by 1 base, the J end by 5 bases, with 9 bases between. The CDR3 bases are TGTGCCAGCAGCTTGCCAGGGGGGGAGACCCAGTACTTC. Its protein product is CASSLPGGETQYF.

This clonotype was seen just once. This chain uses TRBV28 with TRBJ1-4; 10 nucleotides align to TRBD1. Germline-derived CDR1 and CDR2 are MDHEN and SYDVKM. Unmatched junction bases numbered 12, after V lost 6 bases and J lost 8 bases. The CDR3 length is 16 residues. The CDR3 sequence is CASSQQGTGVGEKLFF. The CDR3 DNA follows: TGTGCCAGCAGCCAGCAAGGGACAGGGGTTGGGGAAAAACTGTTTTTT.

CDR3 in DNA: TGTGCCAGCAGTACCTCGACGGATCTCTCTGGAAACACCATATATTTT. It is translated as CASSTSTDLSGNTIYF. The J gene is TRBJ1-3, the V gene TRBV6-1; D remains ambiguous. V lost 5 bases, J lost 0 bases, and 14 bases lay in between. The germline V gene encodes CDR1 MNHNS and CDR2 SASEGT. This CDR3 is 16 amino acids long.

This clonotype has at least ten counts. The CDR3 loop reads CATSRVRGSGEKLFF. The CDR3 coding sequence is TGTGCCACCAGCAGAGTGAGAGGGTCGGGTGAAAAACTGTTTTTT. This chain joins TRBV15 and TRBJ1-4; no reliable D call. The CDR3 runs to 15 residues. CDR1 is LNHNV and CDR2 is YYDKDF in the germline V gene (reference sequence). The ends were cut back, 1 base at V and 7 bases at J, with 13 bases in the middle.

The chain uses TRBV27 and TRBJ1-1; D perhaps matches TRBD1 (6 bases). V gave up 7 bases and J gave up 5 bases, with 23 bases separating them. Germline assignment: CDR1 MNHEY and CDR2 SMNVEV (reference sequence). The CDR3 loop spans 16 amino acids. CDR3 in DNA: TGTGCCAGCACCTCAACCTCACTTTTCAGGGGAACTGAAGCTTTCTTT. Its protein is CASTSTSLFRGTEAFF.

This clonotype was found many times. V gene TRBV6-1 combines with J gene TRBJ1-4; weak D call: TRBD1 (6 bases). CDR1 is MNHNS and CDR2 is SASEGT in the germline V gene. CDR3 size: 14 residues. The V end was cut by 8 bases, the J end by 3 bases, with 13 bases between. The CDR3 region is CASARQAANEKLFF. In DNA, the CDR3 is TGTGCCAGCGCTAGACAGGCGGCTAATGAAAAACTGTTTTTT.

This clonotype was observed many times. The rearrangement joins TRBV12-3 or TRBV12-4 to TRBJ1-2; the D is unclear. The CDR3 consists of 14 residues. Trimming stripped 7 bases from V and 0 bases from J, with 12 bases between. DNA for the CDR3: TGTGCCAGCACCGCCCCCCCGCCTAACTATGGCTACACCTTC. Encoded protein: CASTAPPPNYGYTF.

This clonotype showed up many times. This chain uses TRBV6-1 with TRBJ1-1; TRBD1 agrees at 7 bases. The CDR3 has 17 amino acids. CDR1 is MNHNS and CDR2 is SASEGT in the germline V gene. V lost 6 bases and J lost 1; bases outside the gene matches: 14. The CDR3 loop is CASRPRQGFGANTEAFF. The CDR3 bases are TGTGCCAGCAGACCCAGACAGGGTTTTGGGGCGAACACTGAAGCTTTCTTT.

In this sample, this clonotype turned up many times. CDR3 amino acids: CASSFKLGQGAGGEKLFF. The CDR3 DNA follows: TGTGCCAGCAGTTTCAAGTTGGGACAGGGGGCGGGGGGTGAAAAACTGTTTTTT. This chain links TRBV28 with TRBJ1-4; 12 nucleotides match TRBD1. The CDR3 loop spans 18 amino acids. Germline V CDR1 and CDR2: MDHEN, SYDVKM. V lost 3 bases and J lost 7; bases outside the gene matches: 12.

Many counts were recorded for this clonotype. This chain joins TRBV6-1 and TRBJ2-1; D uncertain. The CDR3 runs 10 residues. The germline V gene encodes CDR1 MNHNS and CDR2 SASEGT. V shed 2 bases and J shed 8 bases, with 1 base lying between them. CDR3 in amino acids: CASSEYEQFF. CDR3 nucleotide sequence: TGTGCCAGCAGTGAATATGAGCAGTTCTTC.

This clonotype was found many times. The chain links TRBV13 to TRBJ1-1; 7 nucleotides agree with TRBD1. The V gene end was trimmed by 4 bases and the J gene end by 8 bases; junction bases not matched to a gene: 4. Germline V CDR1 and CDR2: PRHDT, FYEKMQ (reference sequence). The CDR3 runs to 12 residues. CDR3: CASSSRTGEAFF. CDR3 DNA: TGTGCCAGCAGCTCCCGGACAGGAGAAGCTTTCTTT.

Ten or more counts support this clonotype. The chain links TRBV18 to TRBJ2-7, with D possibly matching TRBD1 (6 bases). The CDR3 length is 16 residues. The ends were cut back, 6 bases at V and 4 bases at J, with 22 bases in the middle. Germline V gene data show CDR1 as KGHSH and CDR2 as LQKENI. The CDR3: CASSRETGTGAYEQYF. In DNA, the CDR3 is TGTGCCAGCTCGCGAGAGACAGGCACCGGGGCTTACGAGCAGTACTTC.

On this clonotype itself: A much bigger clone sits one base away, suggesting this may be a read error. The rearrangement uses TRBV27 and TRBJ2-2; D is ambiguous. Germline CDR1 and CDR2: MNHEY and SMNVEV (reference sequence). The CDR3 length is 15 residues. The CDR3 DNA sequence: TGTTCCAGCAGTTCGCCTTTACTATACACCGGGGAGCTGTTTTTT. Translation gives CSSSSPLLYTGELFF.

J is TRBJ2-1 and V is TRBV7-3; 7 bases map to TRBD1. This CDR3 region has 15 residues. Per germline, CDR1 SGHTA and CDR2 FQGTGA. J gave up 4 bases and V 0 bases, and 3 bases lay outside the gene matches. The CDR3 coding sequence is TGTGCCAGCAGCTTAACGCCAGGGGGTTACAATGAGCAGTTCTTC. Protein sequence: CASSLTPGGYNEQFF.

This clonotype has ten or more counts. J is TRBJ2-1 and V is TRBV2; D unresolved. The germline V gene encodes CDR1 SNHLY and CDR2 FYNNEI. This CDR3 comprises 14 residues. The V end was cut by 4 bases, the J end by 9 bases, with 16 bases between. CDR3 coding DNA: TGTGCCAGCAGTGTGGCCGGTGTTGTCAGTGAGCAGTTCTTC. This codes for CASSVAGVVSEQFF.

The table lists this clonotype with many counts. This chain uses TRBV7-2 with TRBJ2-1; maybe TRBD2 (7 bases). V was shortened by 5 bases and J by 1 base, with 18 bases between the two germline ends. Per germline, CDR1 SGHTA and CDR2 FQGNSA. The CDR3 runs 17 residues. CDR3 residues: CASSLIGGGLSYNEQFF. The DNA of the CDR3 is TGTGCCAGCAGCCTAATAGGGGGAGGGCTGTCCTACAATGAGCAGTTCTTC.

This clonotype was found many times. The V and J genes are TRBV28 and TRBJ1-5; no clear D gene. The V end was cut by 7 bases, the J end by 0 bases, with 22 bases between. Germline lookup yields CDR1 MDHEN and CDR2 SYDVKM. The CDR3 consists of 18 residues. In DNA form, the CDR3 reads TGTGCCAGCATCCCCAGGCTTGGCAGCCAACATAGCAATCAGCCCCAGCATTTT. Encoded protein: CASIPRLGSQHSNQPQHF.